This T cell receptor (beta chain) was documented in a study of blood T cell repertoires in COVID-19. Whole-study context: The United States, Italy and Spain supplied acute and convalescent COVID-19 samples.

This clone was observed a few times. Germline V gene sequence: CDR1 MNHEY, CDR2 SMNVEV (reference sequence). V lost 1 base and J lost 0, with 19 bases in between. The CDR3 runs 20 residues. The data were produced by immunoSEQ multiplex PCR, yet TCRdb's version contains in-frame clones alone and is incomplete. The sample carries roughly 380,000 clones, around 84% recorded once. This TCR was recovered from a human donor with acute or convalescent COVID-19. The donor label of this sample is uncertain. Input material: peripheral blood. The chain carries TRBV27 and TRBJ1-6; weak D call: TRBD1 (6 bases). CDR3 DNA sequence: TGTGCCAGCAGTTTATACAGGGACAAACGTCGGGGCTCCTATAATTCACCCCTCCACTTT. This encodes CASSLYRDKRRGSYNSPLHF.